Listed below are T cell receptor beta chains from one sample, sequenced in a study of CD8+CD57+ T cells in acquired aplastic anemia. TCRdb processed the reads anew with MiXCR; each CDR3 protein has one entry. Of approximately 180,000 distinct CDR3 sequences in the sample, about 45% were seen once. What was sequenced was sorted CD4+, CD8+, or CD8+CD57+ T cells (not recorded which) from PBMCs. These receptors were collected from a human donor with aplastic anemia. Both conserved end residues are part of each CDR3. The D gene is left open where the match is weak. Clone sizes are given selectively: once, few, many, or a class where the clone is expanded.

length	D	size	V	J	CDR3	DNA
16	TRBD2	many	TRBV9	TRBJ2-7	CASSVGLAGGPYEQYF	TGTGCCAGCAGCGTAGGCCTAGCGGGGGGACCCTACGAGCAGTACTTC
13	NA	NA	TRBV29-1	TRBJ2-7	CSVEDGRGYEQYF	TGCAGCGTTGAAGATGGCAGGGGCTACGAGCAGTACTTC
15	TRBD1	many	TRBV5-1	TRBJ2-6	CASGLQGAGANVLTF	TGCGCCAGCGGCCTTCAGGGGGCTGGGGCCAACGTCCTGACTTTC
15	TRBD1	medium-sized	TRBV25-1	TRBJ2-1	CASTSGQGVDNEQFF	TGTGCCAGCACCTCGGGACAGGGGGTTGACAATGAGCAGTTCTTC
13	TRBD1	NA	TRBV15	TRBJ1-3	CATSSQGTGTANF	TGTGCCACCAGCAGCCAGGGAACCGGGACAGCAAACTTT
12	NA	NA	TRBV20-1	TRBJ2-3	CSASTGSDTQYF	TGCAGTGCTAGCACGGGTTCAGATACGCAGTATTTT
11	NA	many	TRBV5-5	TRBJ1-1	CASSLEGRAFF	TGTGCCAGCAGCTTGGAGGGGAGAGCTTTCTTT
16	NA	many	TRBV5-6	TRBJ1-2	CASRSGTGLLNYGYTF	TGTGCCAGCAGATCCGGGACCGGGTTGCTCAACTATGGCTACACCTTC
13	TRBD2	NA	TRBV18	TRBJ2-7	CASSPGGGYEQYF	TGTGCCAGCTCACCAGGCGGGGGATACGAGCAGTACTTC
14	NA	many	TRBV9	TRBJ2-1	CASSVGGGYNEQFF	TGTGCCAGCAGCGTAGGTGGGGGCTACAATGAGCAGTTCTTC
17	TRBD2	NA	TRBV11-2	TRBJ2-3	CARKTSGGEGSTDTQYF	TGTGCCAGGAAGACTAGCGGGGGGGAGGGTAGCACAGATACGCAGTATTTT
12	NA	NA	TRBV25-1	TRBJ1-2	CASSFVRDGYTF	TGTGCCAGCAGTTTCGTCAGGGATGGCTACACCTTC
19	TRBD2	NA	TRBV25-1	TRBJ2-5	CASSEYRGLAGVAADTQYF	TGTGCCAGCAGTGAATATCGGGGACTAGCGGGGGTGGCCGCAGACACCCAGTACTTC
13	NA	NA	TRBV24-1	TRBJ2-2	CATSGFLTGELFF	TGTGCCACCAGTGGTTTTCTGACCGGGGAGCTGTTTTTT
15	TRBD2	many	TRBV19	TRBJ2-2	CASSWTSGSSGELFF	TGTGCCAGTAGTTGGACTAGCGGGAGTTCCGGGGAGCTGTTTTTT
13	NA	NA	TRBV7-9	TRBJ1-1	CASRLQGNTEAFF	TGTGCCAGCAGACTACAGGGGAACACTGAAGCTTTCTTT
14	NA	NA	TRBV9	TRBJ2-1	CASSVAPLASKQFF	TGTGCCAGCAGCGTAGCCCCCCTAGCATCCAAGCAGTTCTTC
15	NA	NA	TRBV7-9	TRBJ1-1	CASSLRKDSNTEAFF	TGTGCCAGCAGCCTCCGGAAGGACAGTAACACTGAAGCTTTCTTT
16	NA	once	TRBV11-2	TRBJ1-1	CASSLRRAGSNTEAFF	TGTGCCAGCAGCCTTCGAAGGGCAGGATCGAACACTGAAGCTTTCTTT
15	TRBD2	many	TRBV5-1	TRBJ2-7	CASSGLSGGTYEQYF	TGCGCCAGCAGCGGGCTTAGCGGGGGCACCTACGAGCAGTACTTC
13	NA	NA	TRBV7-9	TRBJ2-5	CASLKPGKETQYF	TGTGCCAGCCTTAAACCGGGAAAGGAGACCCAGTACTTC
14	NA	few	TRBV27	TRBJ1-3	CAGSPTVSGNTIYF	TGCGCCGGCAGTCCGACAGTCTCTGGAAACACCATATATTTT
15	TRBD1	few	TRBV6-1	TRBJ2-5	CASKSYRGKGEAQYF	TGTGCCAGCAAGTCATACAGGGGGAAGGGAGAGGCCCAGTACTTC
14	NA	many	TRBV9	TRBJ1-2	CASSVDPSNYGCTF	TGTGCCAGCAGCGTAGATCCATCTAACTATGGCTGCACCTTC
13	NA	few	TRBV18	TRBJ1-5	CASSQDANQPQHF	TGTGCCAGCTCACAGGATGCCAATCAGCCCCAGCATTTT
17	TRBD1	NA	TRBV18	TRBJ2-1	CASSPLQGESSYNEQFF	TGTGCCAGCTCACCACTTCAGGGGGAAAGCTCCTACAATGAGCAGTTCTTC
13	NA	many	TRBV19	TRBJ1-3	CASSISAGDTIYF	TGTGCCAGTAGTATAAGCGCTGGGGACACCATATATTTT
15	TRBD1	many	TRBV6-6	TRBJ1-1	CASSYSRTGGGEAFF	TGTGCCAGCAGTTACTCGAGGACAGGTGGGGGTGAGGCTTTCTTT
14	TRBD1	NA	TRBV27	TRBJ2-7	CASRPSRGQYEQYF	TGTGCCAGCAGGCCCTCCAGGGGGCAATACGAGCAGTACTTC
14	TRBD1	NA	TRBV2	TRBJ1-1	CASTGTGGRWEAFF	TGTGCCAGCACTGGGACAGGGGGAAGGTGGGAAGCTTTCTTT
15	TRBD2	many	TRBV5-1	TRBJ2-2	CASSWGGGDTGELFF	TGCGCCAGCAGCTGGGGGGGTGGAGACACCGGGGAGCTGTTTTTT
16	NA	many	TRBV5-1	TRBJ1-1	CASSTTGLGTFTEAFF	TGCGCCAGCAGCACAACAGGGCTGGGGACGTTCACTGAAGCTTTCTTT
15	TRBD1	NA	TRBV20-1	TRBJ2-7	CSARGWDRDPYEQYF	TGCAGTGCCAGGGGTTGGGACAGGGACCCCTACGAGCAGTACTTC
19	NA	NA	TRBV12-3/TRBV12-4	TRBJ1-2	CASSLAPTGFGWGDYGYTF	TGTGCCAGCAGTTTAGCCCCTACAGGATTCGGATGGGGGGACTATGGCTACACCTTC
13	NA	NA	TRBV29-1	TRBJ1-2	CSAITQGDYGYTF	TGCAGTGCGATAACACAGGGCGACTATGGCTACACCTTC
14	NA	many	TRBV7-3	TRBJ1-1	CASSLMGIVTEAFF	TGTGCCAGCAGCTTAATGGGGATTGTAACTGAAGCTTTCTTT
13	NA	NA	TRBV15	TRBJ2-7	CATRAEGSYEQYF	TGTGCCACAAGGGCGGAGGGCTCCTACGAGCAGTACTTC
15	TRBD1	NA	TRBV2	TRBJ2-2	CASRDGQGRGGELFF	TGTGCCAGCAGAGACGGACAGGGCCGGGGCGGGGAGCTGTTTTTT
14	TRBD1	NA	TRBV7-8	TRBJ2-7	CASSRTGTGVEQYF	TGTGCCAGCAGCCGCACCGGGACAGGGGTCGAGCAGTACTTC
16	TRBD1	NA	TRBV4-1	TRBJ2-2	CASSLGTGELPGELFF	TGCGCCAGCAGCCTAGGGACAGGGGAGCTCCCCGGGGAGCTGTTTTTT
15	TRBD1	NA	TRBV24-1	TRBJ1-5	CATSDLKGTGQPQHF	TGTGCCACCAGTGATTTAAAGGGGACAGGTCAGCCCCAGCATTTT
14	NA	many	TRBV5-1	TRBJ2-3	CASSARGSTDTQYF	TGCGCCAGCAGCGCCCGGGGGAGCACAGATACGCAGTATTTT
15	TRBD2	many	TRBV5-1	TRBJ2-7	CASRSLAGSSYEQYF	TGCGCCAGCAGATCACTAGCGGGGTCCTCCTACGAGCAGTACTTC
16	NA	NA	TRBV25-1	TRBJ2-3	CASSRSRDFPSDTQYF	TGTGCCAGCAGTCGATCGAGGGACTTCCCGTCCGATACGCAGTATTTT
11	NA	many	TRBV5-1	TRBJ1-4	CASRLNEKLFF	TGCGCCAGCCGCCTAAATGAAAAACTGTTTTTT
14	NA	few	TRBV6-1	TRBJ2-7	CASRPTASSYEQYF	TGTGCCAGCAGACCGACAGCGAGCTCCTACGAGCAGTACTTC
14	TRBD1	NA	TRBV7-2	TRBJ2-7	CASSFSQTGDEQYF	TGTGCCAGCAGCTTTAGTCAGACAGGGGACGAGCAGTACTTC
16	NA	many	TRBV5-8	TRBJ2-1	CASSFDDWSSYNEQFF	TGTGCCAGCAGCTTTGACGACTGGAGCTCCTACAATGAGCAGTTCTTC
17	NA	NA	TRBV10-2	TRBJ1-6	CASSYSIWQGSNSPLHF	TGCGCCAGCAGTTACTCGATCTGGCAGGGTAGCAATTCACCCCTCCACTTT
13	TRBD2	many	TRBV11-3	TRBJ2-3	CASSLGLAGTQYF	TGTGCCAGCAGCTTAGGACTAGCTGGCACGCAGTATTTT
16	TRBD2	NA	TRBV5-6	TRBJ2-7	CASSLSSGRAMHEQYF	TGTGCCAGCAGCTTATCTAGCGGGAGGGCCATGCACGAGCAGTACTTC